This T cell receptor (beta chain) emerged from a study of T cells after yellow fever vaccination. Germline V CDR1 and CDR2: ENHRY, SYGVKD. The CDR3 consists of 13 residues. Each CDR3 protein gets one entry after TCRdb re-called the 5' RACE reads with MiXCR. The data contain around 530,000 distinct CDR3 sequences, about a sixth of them seen just once; the ten biggest clones take up around a sixth. The chain joins TRBV10-3 to TRBJ2-2; 10 nucleotides line up with TRBD1. Sequencing was performed on PBMCs, taken 5 days after the first yellow fever vaccination. The TCR was taken from a man in his late teens or twenties who received the YFV17D yellow fever vaccine. In DNA, the CDR3 is TGTGGGGCCGGGACAGGGGTGACCGGGGAGCTGTTTTTT. Residues: CGAGTGVTGELFF.